This T cell receptor beta chain was documented in a study of T cells after yellow fever vaccination. Looking at the study overall: In the case of low-cell-number fractions, SMART-Seq v4 Ultra Low Input was used for preparation.

Germline V lookup: CDR1 LNHNV, CDR2 YYDKDF (reference sequence). The CDR3 contains 15 residues. V dropped 7 bases and J dropped 4 bases, with 17 bases sitting between them. This clonotype has ten or more counts. Its antigen remains unidentified. UMIs and a universal primer site were added when TCR cDNA was made by 5'RACE template switching. One entry per CDR3 protein results from TCRdb running MiXCR on the 5' RACE reads. Among about 73,000 distinct CDR3 sequences listed, around 7% were seen once. Findings of the study overall: Reappearance after the booster was observed for most primary-vaccination clones (around 95% CD4, over 75% CD8). Though it reached lower strength, the secondary response hit its peak faster, day 5 versus 15.

This TCR was recovered from a young man who received the YFV17D yellow fever vaccine. This specimen was CD8+ T cells sorted from PBMCs, taken on the day of the yellow fever booster vaccination. The chain recombines TRBV15 with TRBJ2-1; tentatively, D is TRBD2 (6 bases). CDR3 nucleotides: TGTGCCACCACTCCTGGGGACTCCCTATACAATGAGCAGTTCTTC. This sequence encodes CATTPGDSLYNEQFF.